These T cell receptor beta chains were read from a single sample in a study of shared clonotypes between healthy human individuals. Measured with immunoSEQ multiplex PCR; TCRdb has only the in-frame clones, and not every one. The repertoire consists of 500,000 to 650,000 clones, with roughly 79% occurring once and the leading ten covering more than 10%. The material sequenced was PBMCs. The source is a woman between 40 and 55 years old in good health. Some clones in this sample may be carry-over from other donors' samples. CDR3s include the opening cysteine and the closing phenylalanine or tryptophan. The D gene is left open where the match is weak. The size field is filled for only some rows; it gives once, few, many or a size class.

j_call | d_call | clone_size | v_call | cdr3_nt | cdr3_aa
TRBJ1-3 | NA | NA | TRBV27 | TGTGCCAGCAGTTTATCGGGGGGGGCAGGGGGAAACACCATATATTTT | CASSLSGGAGGNTIYF
TRBJ2-3 | TRBD2 | NA | TRBV4-2 | TGTGCCAGCAGCCAAGAACAACTAGCGAGCTACACAGATACGCAGTATTTT | CASSQEQLASYTDTQYF
TRBJ2-2 | TRBD2 | few | TRBV7-6 | TGTGCCAGCATGCGAATTGGACTAGCGGGAGGGCCTGGCGGGGAGCTGTTTTTT | CASMRIGLAGGPGGELFF
TRBJ1-2 | NA | many | TRBV7-3 | TGTGCCAGCAGCTTAACCGGGACGTCCCTCTATGGCTACACCTTC | CASSLTGTSLYGYTF
TRBJ1-1 | TRBD1 | many | TRBV5-1 | TGCGCCAGCAGCTCAGTGCGGGACAGTGAAGCTTTCTTT | CASSSVRDSEAFF
TRBJ1-5 | TRBD1 | many | TRBV18 | TGTGCCAGCTCACCAGCGACAGGGGCTCTTCAGCCCCAGCATTTT | CASSPATGALQPQHF
TRBJ2-7 | TRBD1 | NA | TRBV30 | TGTGCCTGGAGGCCAGGGGGAAATTACGAGCAGTACTTC | CAWRPGGNYEQYF
TRBJ2-2 | NA | NA | TRBV5-1 | TGCGCCAGCAGCGGTAGGGGTGACACCGGGGAGCTGTTTTTT | CASSGRGDTGELFF
TRBJ1-2 | NA | NA | TRBV28 | TGTGCCAGCAGACCCTCCGGGGGGATTAACTATGGCTACACCTTC | CASRPSGGINYGYTF
TRBJ1-1 | TRBD1 | NA | TRBV18 | TGTGCCAGCTCACAGGACAGGGCGAACACTGAAGCTTTCTTT | CASSQDRANTEAFF
TRBJ2-7 | TRBD1 | NA | TRBV6-6 | TGTGCCAGCAGTGTGACAGGGGTATACGAGCAGTACTTC | CASSVTGVYEQYF
TRBJ2-7 | NA | NA | TRBV7-8 | TGTGCCAGCACCAATAATAGGGGTGCCTACGAGCAGTACTTC | CASTNNRGAYEQYF
TRBJ2-7 | NA | NA | TRBV6-6 | TGTGCCAGCAGTTACAACCGACAGATCGAGCAGTACTTC | CASSYNRQIEQYF
TRBJ2-7 | NA | NA | TRBV11-2 | TGTGCCAGCAGCTTAGGCGGGGATAGATCCTACGAGCAGTACTTC | CASSLGGDRSYEQYF
TRBJ2-7 | NA | once | TRBV30 | TGTGCCTGGACCAGGCGGACATCGGGCTACGAGCAGTACTTC | CAWTRRTSGYEQYF
TRBJ2-7 | NA | NA | TRBV10-3 | TGTGCCACCCGGGAGACGGGCTACGAGCAGTACTTC | CATRETGYEQYF
TRBJ1-5 | TRBD1 | NA | TRBV7-9 | TGTGCCAGCAGCAAGGGGACAGGGGATCGGTCTAATCAGCCCCAGCATTTT | CASSKGTGDRSNQPQHF
TRBJ1-2 | NA | NA | TRBV10-3 | TGTGCCATCAGTGAGTCTGCGGTGATGGTAGGTGGCTACACCTTC | CAISESAVMVGGYTF
TRBJ2-7 | NA | NA | TRBV2 | TGTGCCAGCAGTCGGGAAACCTACGAGCAGTACTTC | CASSRETYEQYF
TRBJ2-1 | NA | NA | TRBV2 | TGTGCCAGCAGCGGCGGTTCCTACAATGAGCAGTTCTTC | CASSGGSYNEQFF
TRBJ2-3 | TRBD2 | NA | TRBV7-2 | TGTGCCAGCAGCCCGGGACTAGCGAGCGATACGCAGTATTTT | CASSPGLASDTQYF
TRBJ2-1 | NA | NA | TRBV27 | TGTGCCAGCAGTTCGCCCCTAACGGACAATGAGCAGTTCTTC | CASSSPLTDNEQFF
TRBJ2-1 | TRBD1 | once | TRBV7-6 | TGTGCCAGCAGCTTAATTGGGGGACAGGGCGAGCAGTTCTTC | CASSLIGGQGEQFF
TRBJ2-7 | TRBD1 | NA | TRBV30 | TGTGCCTGGGACCCGGGACAGGGAGTGGGGGAGCAGTACTTC | CAWDPGQGVGEQYF
TRBJ1-1 | NA | NA | TRBV5-6 | TGTGCCAGCAGCGGGGTGACTTCCCTATCTGAAGCTTTCTTT | CASSGVTSLSEAFF
TRBJ1-5 | TRBD1 | NA | TRBV6-1 | TGTGCCAGCAGCGAGACAGGGGTGGGTCAGCCCCAGCATTTT | CASSETGVGQPQHF
TRBJ2-1 | NA | NA | TRBV18 | TGTGCCAGCTCACCACCCGGGACGGGCTACAATGAGCAGTTCTTC | CASSPPGTGYNEQFF
TRBJ1-5 | NA | once | TRBV7-9 | TGTGCCAGCAGCGGGGGGGGTCATCAACCCCAGCATTTT | CASSGGGHQPQHF
TRBJ2-7 | NA | NA | TRBV5-6 | TGTGCCAGCAGCTTGAGTAGGCAGCCCTACGAGCAGTACTTC | CASSLSRQPYEQYF
TRBJ1-3 | NA | NA | TRBV18 | TGTGCCAGCTCACCTCAGGGATTAGTGAACACCATATATTTT | CASSPQGLVNTIYF
TRBJ2-7 | NA | NA | TRBV2 | TGTGCCAGCAGTGGTTGGGGGAACTACGAGCAGTACTTC | CASSGWGNYEQYF
TRBJ1-1 | NA | NA | TRBV20-1 | TGCAGTGCTAGTGTTTCCCCGGCTTTCTTT | CSASVSPAFF
TRBJ1-2 | NA | NA | TRBV29-1 | TGCAGCGTAGCCAGCGGGGGAGGAGGCTACACCTTC | CSVASGGGGYTF
TRBJ2-5 | NA | NA | TRBV5-6 | TGTGCCAGCATTCTCCGGGGAATCCAAGAGACCCAGTACTTC | CASILRGIQETQYF
TRBJ2-7 | TRBD1 | NA | TRBV13 | TGTGCCAGCAGCTTTTTACCTGGGCCGACAGGGCGCGAGCAGTACTTC | CASSFLPGPTGREQYF
TRBJ2-7 | NA | NA | TRBV5-1 | TGCGCCAGCAGACCATCTACCCTCGCCTCCTACGAGCAGTACTTC | CASRPSTLASYEQYF
TRBJ2-3 | TRBD2 | NA | TRBV30 | TGTGCCGGCCATGCGGGAGTGGCAGATACGCAGTATTTT | CAGHAGVADTQYF
TRBJ2-5 | NA | few | TRBV7-7 | TGTGCTAGCAGCTTAGGTCGGGGTTCTCAAGAGACCCAGTACTTC | CASSLGRGSQETQYF
TRBJ1-2 | NA | NA | TRBV7-8 | TGTGCCAGCAGCCAACGAGGGGTGGGTGGCTACACCTTC | CASSQRGVGGYTF
TRBJ1-5 | NA | once | TRBV30 | TGTGCCTGGAGTCTAGACCTTTCTAATCAGCCCCAGCATTTT | CAWSLDLSNQPQHF
TRBJ1-1 | NA | few | TRBV28 | TGTGCCAGCAGTTTGACAGTTACGAACACTGAAGCTTTCTTT | CASSLTVTNTEAFF
TRBJ2-6 | NA | NA | TRBV5-4 | TGTGGGTACGACTCTGGGGCCAACGTCCTGACTTTC | CGYDSGANVLTF
TRBJ2-7 | NA | NA | TRBV7-2 | TGTGCCAGCAGTCGGTCGGGGTTTGTCGAATACGAGCAGTACTTC | CASSRSGFVEYEQYF
TRBJ2-3 | TRBD2 | few | TRBV5-1 | TGCGCCAGCAGCTTGCCCCAACTAGCGGGATTCACAGATACGCAGTATTTT | CASSLPQLAGFTDTQYF
TRBJ2-2 | NA | NA | TRBV19 | TGTGCCAGTAGCTCAAGAAGCTCCACCGGGGAGCTGTTTTTT | CASSSRSSTGELFF
TRBJ1-4 | NA | NA | TRBV15 | TGTGCCACCAGCAGATATACAAGGGAAAAACTGTTTTTT | CATSRYTREKLFF
TRBJ1-1 | NA | NA | TRBV30 | TGTGCCTGGAGTCCCCCGTACACTGAAGCTTTCTTT | CAWSPPYTEAFF
TRBJ2-3 | TRBD2 | NA | TRBV28 | TGTGCCACCACTCCACTAGCGGGAGACACAGATACGCAGTATTTT | CATTPLAGDTDTQYF
TRBJ2-7 | NA | NA | TRBV5-5 | TGTGCCAGCAGTTTCGGGGCGTTAGTCCACGAGCAGTACTTC | CASSFGALVHEQYF
TRBJ1-2 | TRBD1 | few | TRBV11-2 | TGTGCCAGCAGCTCGTCCCCGGGACAGGGGACCCTTAACTATGGCTACACCTTC | CASSSSPGQGTLNYGYTF